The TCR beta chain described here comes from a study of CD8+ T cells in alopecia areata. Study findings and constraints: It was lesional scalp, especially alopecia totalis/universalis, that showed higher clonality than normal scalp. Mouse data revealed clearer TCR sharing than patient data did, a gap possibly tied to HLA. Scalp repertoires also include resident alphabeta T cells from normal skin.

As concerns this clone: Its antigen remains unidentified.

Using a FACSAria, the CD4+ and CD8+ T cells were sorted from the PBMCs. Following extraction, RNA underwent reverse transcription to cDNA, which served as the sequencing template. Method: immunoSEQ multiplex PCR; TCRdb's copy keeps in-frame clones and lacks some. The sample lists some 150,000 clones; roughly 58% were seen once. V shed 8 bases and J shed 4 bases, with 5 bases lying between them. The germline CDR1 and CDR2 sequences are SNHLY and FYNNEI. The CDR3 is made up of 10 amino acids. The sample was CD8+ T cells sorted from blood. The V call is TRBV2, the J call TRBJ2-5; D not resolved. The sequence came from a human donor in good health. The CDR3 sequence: CASLRETQYF. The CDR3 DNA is TGTGCCAGCCTCCGAGAGACCCAGTACTTC.